These 30 T cell receptor beta chains originate from one sample sequenced in a study of beta chain features in type 1 diabetes (dated 2018 in TCRdb). These receptors have no identified antigens. Results and caveats for the whole study, not just this receptor: Type 1 diabetes patients showed a moderate but significant shortening of TCRB CDR3 length in all four CD4+ subsets.

Library generation was performed with the immunoSEQ multiplex PCR assay. The High Capacity cDNA Reverse Transcription Kit was used to reverse transcribe all of the isolated RNA, meaning that expressed TCRB transcripts were what got sequenced. The immuneACCESS repertoire file appears here via TCRdb, limited to in-frame rearrangements. These files lack a portion of the clones; in checked studies, under half of the deficit traces to unresolved V genes, and the cause of the others is not known. The sample table records around 650,000 clones; 12% of these occur just once. The ten largest make up roughly 0.12% of the sample. The material sequenced was naive CD4+ T cells from blood. This specimen's cell subset or site label, interpreted: true naive CD4+ T cells. The receptors shown here come from a man aged 30-40 years with type 1 diabetes.

This clone was seen a few times. The chain joins TRBV7-9 to TRBJ2-7, with D perhaps matching TRBD1 (5 bases). With 6 bases removed from V and 0 bases from J, the gap between germline ends came to 18 bases. CDR3 length: 16 amino acids. The V gene's germline CDR1 is SEHNR and CDR2 FQNEAQ (reference sequence). The CDR3 reads CASRRESGISSYEQYF. As DNA, the CDR3 is TGTGCCAGCAGAAGAGAATCAGGGATTTCCTCCTACGAGCAGTACTTC. Looking up the rest from reference TRBV7-9 and TRBJ2-7 gives the full variable domain: DTGVSQNPRHKITKRGQNVTFRCDPISEHNRLYWYRQTLGQGPEFLTYFQNEAQLEKSRLLSDRFSAERPKGSFSTLEIQRTEQGDSAMYLCASRRESGISSYEQYFGPGTRLTVT.

This clone occurred a few times. The same CDR3 can be traced to other DNA sequences in this sample. The CDR3 here is CASSFRDRNTEAFF. The CDR3 nucleotides are TGTGCCAGCAGCTTCCGGGACAGGAACACTGAAGCTTTCTTT. This sequence joins TRBV7-2 and TRBJ1-1, with 7 bases that match TRBD1. CDR3 length: 14 residues. V trimming: 3 bases; J trimming: 1 base; junction bases outside the gene matches: 2. Per germline, CDR1 SGHTA and CDR2 FQGNSA.

This chain links TRBV7-9 with TRBJ2-1; TRBD2 aligns across 7 bases. V dropped 4 bases and J dropped 6; count of bases not matched to a gene: 15. The CDR3 sequence is 17 residues long. CDR1 is SEHNR, CDR2 FQNEAQ, per germline (reference sequence). In DNA form, the CDR3 reads TGTGCCAGCAGCTCTGGCGGGGGATCACCGATCGTCAATGAGCAGTTCTTC. This encodes CASSSGGGSPIVNEQFF.

The J gene is TRBJ2-1, the V gene TRBV2, with unresolved D. Germline assignment: CDR1 SNHLY and CDR2 FYNNEI. Trimming removed 3 bases from V and 2 bases from J, with 8 bases in between. This CDR3 is 14 amino acids long. The CDR3 DNA sequence: TGTGCCAGCAGTGATCGTACGGCCTACAATGAGCAGTTCTTC. Translated: CASSDRTAYNEQFF.

This clone was counted only a few times. This sequence joins TRBV6-1 and TRBJ2-7; D possibly corresponds to TRBD1 (6 bases). Deletions cut 5 bases from V and 0 bases from J, with 14 bases between. Germline V gene data show CDR1 as MNHNS and CDR2 as SASEGT. The CDR3 spans 15 residues. In DNA, the CDR3 is TGTGCCAGCAGTACTGGAGACAGGAGCTCCTACGAGCAGTACTTC. It encodes CASSTGDRSSYEQYF.

This clone was found a few times. This chain connects TRBV6-1 to TRBJ1-5; possibly TRBD1 for D (5 bases). This CDR3 is built from 14 residues. The ends were cut back, 8 bases at V and 2 bases at J, with 13 bases in the middle. Germline V gene data show CDR1 as MNHNS and CDR2 as SASEGT. CDR3 in DNA: TGTGCCAGCTGGGGGTGGAACGGCAATCAGCCCCAGCATTTT. Protein: CASWGWNGNQPQHF.

The chain joins TRBV10-3 to TRBJ2-2; 7 nucleotides match TRBD1. After removal of 7 bases from V and 0 bases from J, the junction contained 5 bases not matched to a gene. The V gene's germline CDR1 is ENHRY and CDR2 SYGVKD. There are 15 residues in the CDR3. The CDR3 nucleotides read TGTGCCATCACACGCGACAGGGCGAACACCGGGGAGCTGTTTTTT. This translates into CAITRDRANTGELFF.

Only a few counts were recorded for this clone. V and J are TRBV18 and TRBJ2-7; a possible D gene is TRBD2 (6 bases). The germline V gene has CDR1 KGHSH and CDR2 LQKENI. V was shortened by 0 bases and J by 3 bases, with 9 bases between the two germline ends. The CDR3 loop spans 14 amino acids. CDR3 sequence: CASSPPTGVYEQYF. CDR3 nucleotide sequence: TGTGCCAGCTCACCACCAACGGGGGTCTACGAGCAGTACTTC.

This chain links TRBV29-1 with TRBJ2-4; 8 positions match TRBD1. The germline gives CDR1 SQVTM, CDR2 ANQGSEA. Germline trimming cut 3 bases from V and 0 bases from J; bases unmatched to any gene: 10. CDR3 size: 17 residues. Written as DNA, the CDR3 is TGCAGCGTTGAGGGGGCAGGGGGCAACCTAGCCAAAAACATTCAGTACTTC. It encodes CSVEGAGGNLAKNIQYF.

In this sample, this clone turned up a few times. The chain combines TRBV25-1 with TRBJ2-2; the D call may be TRBD1 or TRBD2 (5 bases each). CDR3 length: 16 amino acids. The V end was cut by 2 bases, the J end by 6 bases, with 16 bases between. Germline lookup yields CDR1 MGHDK and CDR2 SYGVNS. The CDR3 sequence is CASSEGRGAGAGELFF. The CDR3 DNA reads as TGTGCCAGCAGTGAAGGCAGAGGGGCCGGGGCCGGGGAGCTGTTTTTT.

The rearrangement uses TRBV29-1 and TRBJ1-2; possible D gene TRBD1, 5 bases. The CDR3 is 12 residues long. Germline CDR1 and CDR2: SQVTM and ANQGSEA. Trimming took off 4 bases at V and 8 bases at J, with 14 bases between the two ends. CDR3 DNA: TGCAGCGTTGGGGGGAGACAGCAGGGCTACACCTTC. It translates to CSVGGRQQGYTF.

This clone turned up a few times. The sample carries other DNA sequences with the same CDR3. The gene calls are TRBV10-3 and TRBJ1-5; D not resolved. The CDR3 covers 13 residues. Looked up from germline, CDR1 is ENHRY and CDR2 is SYGVKD. Between the trimmed V and J ends, which lost 0 bases and 7 bases, there was a span of 7 bases. The CDR3 spells CAISESGGQPQHF. In nucleotides, the CDR3 is TGTGCCATCAGTGAGTCGGGTGGCCAGCCCCAGCATTTT.

The J gene is TRBJ2-7, the V gene TRBV10-3, with 9 bases lining up with TRBD1. The germline CDR1 and CDR2 sequences are ENHRY and SYGVKD. J lost 7 bases, V lost 6 bases, and 13 bases had no gene match. There are 15 residues in the CDR3. The CDR3 DNA is TGTGCCATCAGCGCGGGGACAGGGCTGATGTGGGAGCAGTACTTC. Amino acids: CAISAGTGLMWEQYF.

Only a few counts were recorded for this clone. The chain combines TRBV7-9 with TRBJ1-3, with a weak D call TRBD1 (5 bases). The CDR3 is 18 amino acids. Germline CDR1 is SEHNR and CDR2 is FQNEAQ (reference sequence). The germline V and J ends were trimmed by 4 bases and 0 bases, with 19 bases remaining between them. The CDR3 protein is CASSSTWETVSSGNTIYF. CDR3 nucleotide sequence: TGTGCCAGCAGCTCTACCTGGGAGACAGTGAGCTCTGGAAACACCATATATTTT. Drawing the rest from reference TRBV7-9 and TRBJ1-3, the complete variable domain is DTGVSQNPRHKITKRGQNVTFRCDPISEHNRLYWYRQTLGQGPEFLTYFQNEAQLEKSRLLSDRFSAERPKGSFSTLEIQRTEQGDSAMYLCASSSTWETVSSGNTIYFGEGSWLTVV.

The J gene is TRBJ1-4, the V gene TRBV5-6; a weak D match, TRBD1 (5 bases). The V gene lost 4 bases and the J gene lost 8 bases, with 21 bases spanning the gap. The germline gives CDR1 SGHDT, CDR2 YYEEEE. The CDR3 loop spans 16 amino acids. CDR3 sequence: CASSLRLGGGGEKLFF. In DNA, the CDR3 is TGTGCCAGCAGCCTGCGGTTGGGGGGTGGCGGAGAAAAACTGTTTTTT.

The rearrangement joins TRBV27 to TRBJ1-2, with D perhaps matching TRBD1 (5 bases). The CDR3 consists of 12 residues. The ends were cut back, 5 bases at V and 8 bases at J, with 12 bases in the middle. The germline V gene encodes CDR1 MNHEY and CDR2 SMNVEV (reference sequence). The CDR3 nucleotides are TGTGCCAGCAGTCTAACAGGCGACGGCTACACCTTC. This codes for CASSLTGDGYTF.

This clone was seen only a few times. J is TRBJ2-2 and V is TRBV6-1; TRBD1 might be the D (6 bases). Germline values: CDR1 MNHNS, CDR2 SASEGT. The CDR3 consists of 14 residues. V was clipped by 3 bases and J by 1 base, with 6 bases between them. The CDR3 region has the DNA TGTGCCAGCAGTGACAGGGGGAACACCGGGGAGCTGTTTTTT. It yields the protein CASSDRGNTGELFF.

As for this clone: Given a much more abundant clone one base away, this may be a read error. The same CDR3 is also encoded by other DNA sequences in this sample. V and J are TRBV7-6 and TRBJ2-5; D gene ambiguous. Germline lookup yields CDR1 SGHVS and CDR2 FNYEAQ. V lost 2 bases and J 2 bases, leaving 0 bases between the germline ends. This CDR3 is built from 11 residues. The CDR3, as DNA: TGTGCCAGCAGCTTACAAGAGACCCAGTACTTC. Translating it yields CASSLQETQYF.

This clone has more than one count but fewer than ten. Other DNA sequences from this sample encode an identical CDR3 as well. This sequence joins TRBV7-2 and TRBJ2-1; D remains ambiguous. Trimming stripped 2 bases from V and 0 bases from J, with 2 bases between. CDR1 is SGHTA, CDR2 FQGNSA, per germline. The CDR3 extends over 13 amino acids. CDR3 coding DNA: TGTGCCAGCAGCTTAACCTCCTACAATGAGCAGTTCTTC. It is translated as CASSLTSYNEQFF. Full variable domain (missing parts from reference TRBV7-2 and TRBJ2-1): GAGVSQSPSNKVTEKGKDVELRCDPISGHTALYWYRQSLGQGLEFLIYFQGNSAPDKSGLPSDRFSAERTGGSVSTLTIQRTQQEDSAVYLCASSLTSYNEQFFGPGTRLTVL.

In its sample, this clone was seen a few times. The chain combines TRBV7-8 with TRBJ2-5, with D possibly called TRBD1 or TRBD2 (6 bases each). There are 14 residues in the CDR3. CDR1 is SGHVS, CDR2 FQNEAQ, per germline. The V and J ends lost 2 bases and 5 bases respectively, with 12 bases between them. The DNA for the CDR3 is TGTGCCAGCAGCTTACAAGGGGGGAGGGAGACCCAGTACTTC. Amino acid sequence: CASSLQGGRETQYF.

This clone has just a few counts. The V gene is TRBV7-8, the J gene TRBJ2-4; maybe TRBD1 (6 bases). V lost 5 bases, J lost 8 bases, and 13 bases lay in between. Looked up from germline, CDR1 is SGHVS and CDR2 is FQNEAQ. This CDR3 spans 13 amino acids. The CDR3 DNA follows: TGTGCCAGCAGCCGGGGACATCAGGACATTCAGTACTTC. This sequence encodes CASSRGHQDIQYF.

A note on this clone: In the same sample, other DNA sequences code for this CDR3. V gene TRBV4-2 combines with J gene TRBJ2-3; 7 nucleotides align to TRBD2. The germline V gene has CDR1 LGHNA and CDR2 YNFKEQ. The CDR3 is 15 amino acids. Losses at the gene ends were 0 bases for V and 1 base for J; bases not matched to a gene: 1. CDR3 coding DNA: TGTGCCAGCAGCCAAGAGAGCGGGGGCACAGATACGCAGTATTTT. Protein: CASSQESGGTDTQYF.

Turning to this clone: Different DNA sequences within this sample yield the same CDR3. The rearrangement uses TRBV7-2 and TRBJ2-3, with D unclear. The CDR3 length is 15 residues. Trimming stripped 5 bases from V and 0 bases from J, with 12 bases between. Per germline, CDR1 SGHTA and CDR2 FQGNSA. The CDR3 spells CASSPRRGSTDTQYF. Here the CDR3 DNA reads TGTGCCAGCAGCCCCCGTCGAGGTAGCACAGATACGCAGTATTTT.

Regarding this clone: The sample contains more than one DNA sequence encoding this CDR3. The V gene is TRBV7-9, the J gene TRBJ2-6; D not certain. This CDR3 comprises 15 residues. V lost 4 bases and J lost 0, with 7 bases in between. Germline-derived CDR1 and CDR2 are SEHNR and FQNEAQ (reference sequence). CDR3 residues: CASSSRSSGANVLTF. The CDR3 DNA sequence: TGTGCCAGCAGCTCAAGATCCTCTGGGGCCAACGTCCTGACTTTC.

The V call is TRBV4-2, the J call TRBJ2-2; no clear D. Germline CDR1 and CDR2: LGHNA and YNFKEQ. The germline V and J ends were trimmed by 1 base and 0 bases, with 3 bases remaining between them. CDR3 length: 14 residues. Here the CDR3 DNA reads TGTGCCAGCAGCCAAGGGACGAACACCGGGGAGCTGTTTTTT. This encodes CASSQGTNTGELFF.

This clone was seen a handful of times. The chain combines TRBV6-5 with TRBJ1-3; D may be TRBD1 (5 bases). The CDR3 length is 14 residues. Germline-derived CDR1 and CDR2 are MNHEY and SVGAGI. Trimming cost V 8 bases and J 0 bases, with 11 bases left between them. CDR3: CASGPGHSGNTIYF. The CDR3 region has the DNA TGTGCCAGCGGTCCAGGGCACTCTGGAAACACCATATATTTT.

This clone turned up a few times. V and J are TRBV19 and TRBJ2-1; 7 nucleotides agree with TRBD2. V lost 5 bases, J lost 0 bases, and 7 bases stayed unmatched. This CDR3 has 16 amino acids. CDR1 is LNHDA, CDR2 SQIVND, per germline (reference sequence). This CDR3 is CASSSDTGGSYNEQFF. The CDR3 region has the DNA TGTGCCAGTAGTTCCGACACGGGGGGCTCCTACAATGAGCAGTTCTTC.

This chain uses TRBV7-8 with TRBJ1-4; D perhaps matches TRBD1 (5 bases). The germline gives CDR1 SGHVS, CDR2 FQNEAQ. The CDR3 runs 16 residues. Trimming pared 1 base from V and 6 bases from J, leaving 15 bases between. The CDR3, as DNA: TGTGCCAGCAGCTTAGGGGACCCTCGGGGAGATGAAAAACTGTTTTTT. Translating it yields CASSLGDPRGDEKLFF.

The chain recombines TRBV30 with TRBJ1-4; D is undetermined. The V gene lost 0 bases and the J gene lost 8 bases, with 7 bases spanning the gap. Germline CDR1 is GTSNPN and CDR2 is SVGIG (reference sequence). CDR3 length: 12 amino acids. CDR3 amino acids: CAWSVSDEKLFF. The CDR3 DNA sequence: TGTGCCTGGAGTGTATCGGACGAAAAACTGTTTTTT. The full variable domain, rest sourced from reference TRBV30 and TRBJ1-4, is SQTIHQWPATLVQPVGSPLSLECTVEGTSNPNLYWYRQAAGRGLQLLFYSVGIGQISSEVPQNLSASRPQDRQFILSSKKLLLSDSGFYLCAWSVSDEKLFFGSGTQLSVL.

This chain joins TRBV5-6 and TRBJ2-7; D may be TRBD2 (5 bases). The CDR3 sequence is 16 residues long. V dropped 3 bases and J dropped 4 bases, with 20 bases sitting between them. In germline, CDR1 is SGHDT, CDR2 YYEEEE. CDR3 sequence reads: CASSSYRGSGVYEQYF. CDR3 DNA sequence: TGTGCCAGCAGCTCCTATCGAGGAAGCGGCGTTTACGAGCAGTACTTC.